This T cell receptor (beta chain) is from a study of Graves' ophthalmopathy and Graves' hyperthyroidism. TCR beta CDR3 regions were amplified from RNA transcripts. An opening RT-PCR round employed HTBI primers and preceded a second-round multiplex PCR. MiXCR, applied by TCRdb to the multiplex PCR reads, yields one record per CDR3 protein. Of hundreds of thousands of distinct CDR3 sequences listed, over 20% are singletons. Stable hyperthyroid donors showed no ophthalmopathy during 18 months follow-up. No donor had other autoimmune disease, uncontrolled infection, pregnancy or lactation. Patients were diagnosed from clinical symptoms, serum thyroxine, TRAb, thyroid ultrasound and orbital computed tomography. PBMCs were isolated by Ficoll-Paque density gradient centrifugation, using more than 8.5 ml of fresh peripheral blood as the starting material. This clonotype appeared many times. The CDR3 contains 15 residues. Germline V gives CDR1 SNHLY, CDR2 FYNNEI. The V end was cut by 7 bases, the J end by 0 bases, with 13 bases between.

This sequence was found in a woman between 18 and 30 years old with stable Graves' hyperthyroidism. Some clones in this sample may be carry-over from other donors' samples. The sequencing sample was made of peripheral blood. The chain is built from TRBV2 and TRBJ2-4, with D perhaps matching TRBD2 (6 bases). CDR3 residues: CASMGTGLAKNIQYF. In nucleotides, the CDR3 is TGTGCCAGCATGGGGACGGGACTAGCCAAAAACATTCAGTACTTC. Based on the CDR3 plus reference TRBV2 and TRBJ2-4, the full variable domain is EPEVTQTPSHQVTQMGQEVILRCVPISNHLYFYWYRQILGQKVEFLVSFYNNEISEKSEIFDDQFSVERPDGSNFTLKIRSTKLEDSAMYFCASMGTGLAKNIQYFGAGTRLSVL.